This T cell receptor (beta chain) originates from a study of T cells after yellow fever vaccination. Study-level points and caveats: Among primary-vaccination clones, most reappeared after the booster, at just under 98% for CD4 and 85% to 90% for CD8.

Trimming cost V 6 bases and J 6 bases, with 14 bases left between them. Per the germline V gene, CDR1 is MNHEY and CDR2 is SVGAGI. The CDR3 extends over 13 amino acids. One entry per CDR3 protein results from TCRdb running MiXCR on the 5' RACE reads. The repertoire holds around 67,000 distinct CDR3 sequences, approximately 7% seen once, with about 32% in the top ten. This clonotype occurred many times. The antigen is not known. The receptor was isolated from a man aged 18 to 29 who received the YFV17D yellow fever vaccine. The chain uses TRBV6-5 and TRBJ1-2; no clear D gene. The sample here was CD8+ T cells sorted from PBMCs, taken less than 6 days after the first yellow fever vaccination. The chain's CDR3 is CASRPSGGDGYTF. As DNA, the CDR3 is TGTGCCAGCAGGCCTTCCGGTGGGGATGGCTACACCTTC.